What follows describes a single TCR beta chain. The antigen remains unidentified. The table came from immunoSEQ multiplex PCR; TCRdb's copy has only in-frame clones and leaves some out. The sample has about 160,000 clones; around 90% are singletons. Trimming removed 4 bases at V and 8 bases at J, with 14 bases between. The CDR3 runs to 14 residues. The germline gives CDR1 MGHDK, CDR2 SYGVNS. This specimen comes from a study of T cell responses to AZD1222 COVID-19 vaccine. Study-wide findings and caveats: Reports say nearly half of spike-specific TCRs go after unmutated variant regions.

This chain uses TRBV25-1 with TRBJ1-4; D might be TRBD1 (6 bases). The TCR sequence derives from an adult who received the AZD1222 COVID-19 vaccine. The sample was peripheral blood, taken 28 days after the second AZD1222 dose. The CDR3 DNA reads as TGTGCCAGCAGTGTCAGGGGTCCGAGGGAAAAACTGTTTTTT. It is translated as CASSVRGPREKLFF.